This T cell receptor beta chain comes out of a study of beta chain features in type 1 diabetes. Study-wide points: For type 1 diabetes patients, VDJ junctions showed fewer insertions and more deletions. Shorter TCRB CDR3s, moderately but significantly so, were found in Type 1 diabetes patients in all four CD4+ subsets. TCRB rearrangement may or may not be influenced by HLA type; here this remained unresolved.

Expressed TCRB transcripts were sequenced because the isolated RNA had all been reverse transcribed beforehand. Some clones are missing from TCRdb's copy, which holds only in-frame ones; the method was immunoSEQ multiplex PCR. The profile shows about 150,000 clones, less than 9.5% of them singletons. The table lists this clone with a count of one. The target antigen is unknown. Deletions cut 4 bases from V and 9 bases from J, with 16 bases between. Germline V gives CDR1 SNHLY, CDR2 FYNNEI. The CDR3 totals 15 residues. The V and J genes are TRBV2 and TRBJ1-6; tentatively, D is TRBD1 (5 bases). Sequenced: central memory CD4+ T cells from blood. This TCR derives from a woman aged 18-35 years in good health. CDR3 loop: CASSGRTPVGSPLHF. The CDR3 bases are TGTGCCAGCAGTGGCCGGACACCGGTGGGTTCACCCCTCCACTTT.